This entry features one T cell receptor beta chain sequence. Its antigen remains unknown. This record belongs to a study of cytomegalovirus exposure and HLA in healthy donors. Study observations and caveats: The listing of approximately 160 TCR beta chains classed them as cytomegalovirus-associated.

A multiplex PCR was run with 60 Vbeta primers and 13 Jbeta primers. Measured with immunoSEQ multiplex PCR; TCRdb has only the in-frame clones, and not every one. The table includes approximately 110,000 clones, roughly three fifths detected once. This TCR was recovered from a man in his thirties or forties in good health and CMV-seropositive. The sample taken for sequencing was PBMCs.

This CDR3 reads CASSPNRGGNQPQHF. The CDR3 coding sequence is TGTGCCAGTAGTCCGAACAGGGGAGGCAATCAGCCCCAGCATTTT. The rearrangement links TRBV19 to TRBJ1-5; 7 bases are a match to TRBD1. The ends lost 5 bases at V and 2 bases at J; junction bases unmatched: 6. CDR3 length equals 15 residues. Germline assignment: CDR1 LNHDA and CDR2 SQIVND (reference sequence). The variable domain in full, with the rest retrieved from reference TRBV19 and TRBJ1-5, is DGGITQSPKYLFRKEGQNVTLSCEQNLNHDAMYWYRQDPGQGLRLIYYSQIVNDFQKGDIAEGYSVSREKKESFPLTVTSAQKNPTAFYLCASSPNRGGNQPQHFGDGTRLSIL.